The T cell receptor beta chain described here comes from a study of OX40 agonist ivuxolimab in advanced cancers. Looking at the study overall: Ivuxolimab was an agonistic, fully human IgG2 monoclonal antibody directed against OX40 (CD134), a costimulatory receptor. The paper describes the monotherapy dose-escalation part (N of about 47 patients) of the phase I trial of ivuxolimab. Patients were allowed to have had prior anti-PD-1, anti-PD-L1 or anti-CTLA-4 therapy, and 40% of the dose-escalation patients had previously received checkpoint inhibitors. Of the roughly 52 dose-escalation patients, hepatocellular carcinoma was present in around 20, melanoma in roughly 15, renal cell carcinoma in 9 and head and neck cancer in 9. In the dose-escalation cohort, more than 80% of patients were male, and the mean age was around 65 years with a range of roughly 20 to 85. Partial responses were achieved by three dose-escalation patients, of whom one had hepatocellular carcinoma and two had cutaneous melanoma. Intravenous ivuxolimab was administered to patients every 2 weeks at six dose levels: 0.01, 0.1, 0.3, 1.5, 3 and 10 mg/kg. The purpose of peripheral TCRbeta sequencing was to test whether ivuxolimab changed TCR sequence diversity and led to clonal T-cell expansion.

Patients with autoimmune disease history or receiving systemic immunosuppression were excluded from the trial. Peripheral blood for TCR sequencing was collected from all dose cohorts at baseline, on cycle 4 day 1, and on cycle 7 day 1. Samples were obtained from an open-label, multicenter, first-in-human phase I dose-escalation trial of ivuxolimab. The trial enrolled adults with locally advanced or metastatic head and neck squamous cell, hepatocellular, melanoma or renal cell carcinoma. CD4+ and CD8+ T cells were sorted separately from peripheral blood before TCR sequencing. The sample holds a few counts of this clone. The target of this receptor is not known. No quality values exist for individual bases; no much larger clone is one base distant. Relative to germline, V is 6 bases shorter and J is 0 bases shorter, with 18 bases between their ends. CDR1 and CDR2 (SEHNR, FQNEAQ) derive from the germline V gene (reference sequence). The CDR3 spans 18 residues, from the cysteine through the phenylalanine. The kept DNA is CDR3 alone, 54 bases in frame from the first base.

What the authors observed across the whole study: In the 0.1-3.0 mg/kg groups, partial responders were among the patients with the lowest normalized peripheral clonal expansion, particularly in CD8+ T cells. After ivuxolimab, expanded clones were on average more numerous among CD8+ T cells than among CD4+ T cells. At doses of 0.1 to 3.0 mg/kg, clonal expansion of both CD4+ and CD8+ T cells in blood was seen between baseline and week 6. Which antigens the clonally expanded peripheral T cells were specific for was not determined. Low levels of normalized T-cell clonal expansion were also seen in some patients who did not respond.

Genomic DNA was extracted from sorted cells for sequencing of the TCRbeta CDR3 region. TCRbeta CDR3 regions were sequenced using the immunoSEQ Assay. TCRdb took this table from immuneACCESS and kept in-frame rearrangements with V and J called. Such tables lack part of the clones; where checked against another copy, unresolved V genes explain under half of the gap, and the rest is unexplained. For this sample the table gives about 68,000 clones, of which over 65% were detected only once. The leading ten clones occupy approximately 0.68% of the sample. The chain uses TRBV7-9 and TRBJ2-6; D gene: possibly TRBD1, on 6 matching bases. The specimen was CD4+ or CD8+ T cells sorted from blood, collected in a trial of the OX40 agonist ivuxolimab. The source is an adult with an advanced solid tumor such as melanoma, head and neck, liver or kidney cancer. The bases are TGTGCCAGCAGGGTACAGGGAGTAGAGAACTCTGGGGCCAACGTCCTGACTTTC. Translated, it reads CASRVQGVENSGANVLTF.